A single sample gave rise to the 12 T cell receptor beta chains below, sequenced in a study of cytomegalovirus exposure and HLA in healthy donors. Both 60 Vbeta primers and 13 Jbeta primers went into the PCR. Sequencing was performed with immunoSEQ multiplex PCR; in TCRdb, only in-frame clones are kept and a portion is missing. Of about 190,000 clones in the sample, approximately 80% were seen once. The sample comprised PBMCs. The receptors shown here come from a woman between 50 and 59 years old in good health and CMV-seropositive.

The rearrangement uses TRBV7-2 and TRBJ2-7, with a tentative D call TRBD2 (5 bases). CDR1 SGHTA and CDR2 FQGNSA come from the germline V gene. CDR3 length: 14 amino acids. Trimming stripped 0 bases from V and 6 bases from J, with 12 bases between. The CDR3 loop is CASSLAPLASEQYF. In DNA form, the CDR3 reads TGTGCCAGCAGCTTAGCGCCCCTAGCTAGCGAGCAGTACTTC.

Notes on this clone: A junction end diverges from the germline sequence, so it may reflect a read error. The same CDR3 also results from other DNA sequences found in this sample. V and J are TRBV29-1 and TRBJ2-3; 9 nucleotides agree with TRBD2. Germline V lookup: CDR1 SQVTM, CDR2 ANQGSEA. The CDR3 has 13 amino acids. CDR3: CSGDSGGTDTQYF. In DNA form, the CDR3 reads TGCAGCGGCGATAGCGGGGGCACGGATACGCAGTATTTT.

The chain uses TRBV11-2 and TRBJ1-5; a weak D match, TRBD1 (6 bases). Per germline, CDR1 SGHAT and CDR2 FQNNGV. The V end was cut by 3 bases, the J end by 4 bases, with 7 bases between. This CDR3 has 13 amino acids. The chain's CDR3 is CASSFGQNQPQHF. The CDR3, as DNA: TGTGCCAGCAGCTTTGGACAGAATCAGCCCCAGCATTTT.

The V gene is TRBV5-1, the J gene TRBJ2-1; 7 positions agree with TRBD2. The length of the CDR3 is 14 residues. Per the germline V gene, CDR1 is SGHRS and CDR2 is YFSETQ. Losses at the gene ends were 2 bases for V and 4 bases for J; bases not matched to a gene: 3. CDR3 bases: TGCGCCAGCAGCTTTGCAGCGGGGTACAATGAGCAGTTCTTC. This translates into CASSFAAGYNEQFF.

Of note for this clone: In the same sample, other DNA sequences code for this CDR3. The rearrangement uses TRBV6-5 and TRBJ1-1; 10 bases match TRBD1. Germline V gene lookup returns CDR1 MNHEY and CDR2 SVGAGI. The length of the CDR3 is 15 residues. J was trimmed by 1 base and V by 7 bases; bases with no gene match: 6. CDR3 coding DNA: TGTGCCAGCACCCGAAGGACAGGGGGGAACACTGAAGCTTTCTTT. The encoded protein is CASTRRTGGNTEAFF.

The rearrangement joins TRBV6-1 to TRBJ2-2; the D is unclear. This CDR3 is 16 amino acids long. V was pared by 0 bases and J by 0 bases, with 8 bases between. In germline, CDR1 is MNHNS, CDR2 SASEGT. This CDR3 is CASSEAHRANTGELFF. The CDR3 region has the DNA TGTGCCAGCAGTGAAGCACACAGAGCGAACACCGGGGAGCTGTTTTTT.

This sequence joins TRBV5-8 and TRBJ1-1; the D gene is possibly TRBD1 (5 bases). This CDR3 comprises 14 residues. The V gene's germline CDR1 is SGHTS and CDR2 YDEGEE. Deletions cut 3 bases from V and 2 bases from J, with 11 bases between. CDR3 protein: CASSSRRANTEAFF. The DNA for the CDR3 is TGTGCCAGCAGCTCTCGCAGGGCAAACACTGAAGCTTTCTTT.

This chain connects TRBV14 to TRBJ2-7, with D possibly being TRBD1 (7 bases). There are 15 residues in the CDR3. The V and J ends lost 0 bases and 5 bases respectively, with 14 bases between them. The germline gives CDR1 SGHDN, CDR2 FVKESK. The CDR3 DNA is TGTGCCAGCAGCCAAGATTTTGGCAGGGGGGACGAGCAGTACTTC. Its translation: CASSQDFGRGDEQYF.

V is TRBV9 and J is TRBJ1-5; D uncertain. V lost 3 bases, J lost 6 bases, and 13 bases lay in between. Germline CDR1 reads SGDLS; CDR2 reads YYNGEE. The CDR3 has 14 residues. Here the CDR3 reads CASSETGSGQPQHF. Written as DNA, the CDR3 is TGTGCCAGCAGCGAGACGGGAAGCGGTCAGCCCCAGCATTTT.

Details on this clone: The germline gene is not matched at one end of the junction; a read error may be the cause. The chain has TRBV7-7 and TRBJ2-3; 7 positions match TRBD1. The CDR3 loop spans 15 amino acids. Germline V gene lookup returns CDR1 SSHAT and CDR2 FNYEAQ (reference sequence). The CDR3: CASSWGQPGTDTQYF. The CDR3 DNA reads as TGTGCTAGCAGCTGGGGACAGCCGGGCACAGATACGCAGTATTTT.

This clone was seen a handful of times. The chain uses TRBV19 and TRBJ1-3, with 7 bases that match TRBD1. The CDR3 sequence is 16 residues long. Germline assignment: CDR1 LNHDA and CDR2 SQIVND (reference sequence). The ends lost 1 base at V and 0 bases at J; junction bases unmatched: 3. CDR3 region: CASSIGTGTSGNTIYF. CDR3 DNA sequence: TGTGCCAGTAGTATAGGGACAGGCACCTCTGGAAACACCATATATTTT.

The chain combines TRBV18 with TRBJ2-3, with 7 nucleotides matching TRBD1. Germline V gives CDR1 KGHSH, CDR2 LQKENI. After removal of 1 base from V and 4 bases from J, the junction contained 2 bases not matched to a gene. This CDR3 has 14 residues. The CDR3 DNA is TGTGCCAGCTCACCACTTACAGGGGCAGATACGCAGTATTTT. Its protein is CASSPLTGADTQYF. Full variable domain (outside the CDR3, taken from reference TRBV18 and TRBJ2-3): NAGVMQNPRHLVRRRGQEARLRCSPMKGHSHVYWYRQLPEEGLKFMVYLQKENIIDESGMPKERFSAEFPKEGPSILRIQQVVRGDSAAYFCASSPLTGADTQYFGPGTRLTVL.